The text below deals with one T cell receptor beta chain. Germline V gene data show CDR1 as ENHRY and CDR2 as SYGVKD. Trimming left V 0 bases short and J 3 bases short, with 11 bases between. The CDR3 spans 16 residues. Use of 60 Vbeta and 13 Jbeta primers characterized the PCR. Measured with immunoSEQ multiplex PCR; TCRdb has only the in-frame clones, and not every one. The sample holds 170,000 or so clones; around 74% are singletons and the top ten take about 1.5%. The record originates from a study of cytomegalovirus exposure and HLA in healthy donors. The rearrangement links TRBV10-3 to TRBJ1-4; possibly TRBD1 for D (5 bases). The sample consisted of PBMCs. The TCR sequence derives from a woman aged 30 to 39 in good health and CMV-seronegative. DNA for the CDR3: TGTGCCATCAGTGAGTCAAGAACGGGGGCTAATGAAAAACTGTTTTTT. Translation: CAISESRTGANEKLFF.